A single sample gave rise to the 4 T cell receptor beta chains below, sequenced in a study of cytomegalovirus exposure and HLA in healthy donors. Vbeta (60) and Jbeta (13) primers were used in the PCR. Repertoires were generated with immunoSEQ multiplex PCR, while TCRdb's copy carries only in-frame clones and drops some. The repertoire consists of 100,000 to 150,000 clones, with around 75% occurring once and the leading ten covering around 9.1%. Source material: PBMCs. These receptors all stem from a woman aged 50 to 60 in good health and CMV-seropositive.

This chain links TRBV5-1 with TRBJ2-3; D remains ambiguous. From germline, CDR1 is SGHRS and CDR2 YFSETQ. This CDR3 is 12 amino acids long. Deletions cut 0 bases from V and 3 bases from J, with 2 bases between. The CDR3 region has the DNA TGCGCCAGCAGCTTGGCGACAGATACGCAGTATTTT. Translated, it gives CASSLATDTQYF. The complete variable domain, with remaining parts taken from reference TRBV5-1 and TRBJ2-3, reads KAGVTQTPRYLIKTRGQQVTLSCSPISGHRSVSWYQQTPGQGLQFLFEYFSETQRNKGNFPGRFSGRQFSNSRSEMNVSTLELGDSALYLCASSLATDTQYFGPGTRLTVL.

This chain uses TRBV5-8 with TRBJ1-2; 7 bases map to TRBD1. This CDR3 is built from 15 residues. Germline V lookup: CDR1 SGHTS, CDR2 YDEGEE. The trim removed 0 bases at V and 5 bases at J, leaving 7 bases unmatched. The CDR3 spells CASSLAGDSVYGYTF. Here the CDR3 DNA reads TGTGCCAGCAGCTTGGCCGGGGACAGCGTTTATGGCTACACCTTC.

The chain links TRBV6-4 to TRBJ1-5, with a weak D call TRBD1 (6 bases). The germline V gene encodes CDR1 MRHNA and CDR2 SNTAGT. V lost 0 bases and J 15 bases, leaving 12 bases between the germline ends. The CDR3 contains 12 residues. The CDR3: CASSDSTGDMHF. DNA of the CDR3: TGTGCCAGCAGTGACTCCACCGGGGACATGCATTTT.

The chain is built from TRBV10-2 and TRBJ2-7; 8 bases match TRBD1. The V gene's germline CDR1 is WSHSY and CDR2 SAAADI. The junction had 3 bases not matched to a gene; V was cut back by 8 bases and J by 6 bases. The length of the CDR3 is 11 residues. CDR3 sequence: CASGQGIEQYF. Here the CDR3 DNA reads TGCGCCAGCGGACAGGGCATCGAGCAGTACTTC.